These 3 T cell receptor beta chains were sequenced from one sample in a study of neurological immune-mediated disorders. In TCRdb, the 5' RACE reads were re-called with MiXCR into one record per CDR3 protein. The table records 39,000 or so distinct CDR3 sequences, 2.5% of them present only once. Input material: PBMCs. Receptors were obtained from a man aged 25 to 40 with multiple sclerosis.

This clonotype was picked up many times. CDR3 coding DNA: TGTGCCAGCAGTCCGACAGACACCTACAATGAGCAGTTCTTC. Protein product: CASSPTDTYNEQFF. The V and J genes are TRBV12-3 or TRBV12-4 and TRBJ2-1; the D gene is possibly TRBD1 (5 bases). The CDR3 is made up of 14 amino acids. V was pared by 5 bases and J by 2 bases, with 10 bases between.

There are many counts of this clonotype. The chain is built from TRBV12-3 or TRBV12-4 and TRBJ2-7; 9 positions match TRBD2. This CDR3 spans 15 amino acids. V was clipped by 2 bases and J by 5 bases; unmatched bases: 7. CDR3 protein: CASSLKGGGVDEQYF. CDR3 DNA: TGTGCCAGCAGTTTAAAAGGCGGGGGGGTAGACGAGCAGTACTTC.

At least ten counts were recorded for this clonotype. The chain combines TRBV5-5 with TRBJ1-5, with TRBD1 as a possible D gene (5 bases). CDR1 SGHKS and CDR2 YYEKEE come from the germline V gene (reference sequence). This CDR3 contains 17 residues. V was shortened by 4 bases and J by 3 bases, with 20 bases between the two germline ends. The CDR3 nucleotides read TGTGCCAGCAGCCCTGGGACCAGCTACTGGGACAATCAGCCCCAGCATTTT. It yields the protein CASSPGTSYWDNQPQHF.